This TCR beta chain originates from a study of shared clonotypes between healthy human individuals. Study overall: Samples came from a couple of female and a few male donors aged 18 to 49.

Points on this clone: The antigen remains unidentified.

Produced via immunoSEQ multiplex PCR; TCRdb's table is partial and in-frame only. The sample holds about 2.3 million clones, 85% to 95% seen once. The study's findings and limits: The study's rarefaction showed incomplete sorted-subset sequencing despite large depth.

Trimming took off 3 bases at V and 0 bases at J, with 15 bases between the two ends. Per germline, CDR1 KGHSH and CDR2 LQKENI. The CDR3 runs 17 residues. The V call is TRBV18, the J call TRBJ1-3; no firm D call. The sequenced sample consisted of naive CD4+ T cells from PBMCs. The subset was: CD45RA+ positively selected. The clonotype was recovered from a man between 18 and 35 years old in good health. Some clones in this sample may be carry-over from other donors' samples. The CDR3 is CASSPPVGVSSGNTIYF. CDR3 nucleotides: TGTGCCAGCTCACCTCCAGTCGGGGTCAGCTCTGGAAACACCATATATTTT.